The rows below give T cell receptor beta chains drawn from one sample of a study of cytomegalovirus exposure and HLA in healthy donors. The assay was immunoSEQ multiplex PCR, and TCRdb's table has in-frame clones only and misses some. Counted here are under 300,000 clones, about 86% occurring once; the ten biggest clones make up about 7.5%. Sample: PBMCs. The receptors stem from an older woman in good health and CMV-seropositive. Both conserved end residues are part of each CDR3. The D gene is left open where the match is weak. Only part of the rows carry a size: once, few, many, or a class if the clone is expanded.

>TRBV7-2|-|-|TRBJ2-7
TGTGCCAGCAGCTCCGTAAAGGGGGCCTACGAGCAGTACTTC
CASSSVKGAYEQYF
>TRBV11-2|once|TRBD2|TRBJ2-1
TGTGCCAGCAGCTTCTCGGGAGGCTTTGGCAATGAGCAGTTCTTC
CASSFSGGFGNEQFF
>TRBV5-1|-|TRBD2|TRBJ2-2
TGCGCCAGCAGCGGGGGACTAGCGGATATGCGGGAGCTGTTTTTT
CASSGGLADMRELFF
>TRBV5-4|-|-|TRBJ1-1
TGTGCCAGCAGCTTCCCACCGGGGAGGGAAGCTTTCTTT
CASSFPPGREAFF
>TRBV2|-|TRBD1|TRBJ1-2
TGTGCCAGCAGTTACCTGGACAGGGACTATGGCTACACCTTC
CASSYLDRDYGYTF
>TRBV6-1|-|TRBD1|TRBJ1-2
TGTGCCAGCAGTTCGACAGGGAAGGGCTATTGGGGCTACACCTTC
CASSSTGKGYWGYTF
>TRBV28|few|TRBD1|TRBJ1-3
TGTGCCAGCAGTTCAGGGGGCTCTGGAAACACCATATATTTT
CASSSGGSGNTIYF
>TRBV9|few|-|TRBJ1-1
TGTGCCAGCAGCGTAGGGTCACAACGTGGGAACACTGAAGCTTTCTTT
CASSVGSQRGNTEAFF
>TRBV28|-|-|TRBJ2-7
TGTGCCAGCAGTTTAGGGCTTCAGGGGCGATCCTACGAGCAGTACTTC
CASSLGLQGRSYEQYF
>TRBV5-4|-|TRBD1|TRBJ1-1
TGTGCCAGCAGCTTGGGCTCCACAGGGGGCACTGAAGCTTTCTTT
CASSLGSTGGTEAFF
>TRBV27|-|TRBD2|TRBJ2-7
TGTGCCAGCAGTCGCTACTCCGGGACTAGGGACGGCGACGAGCAGTACTTC
CASSRYSGTRDGDEQYF
>TRBV29-1|-|TRBD2|TRBJ2-3
TGCAGCGTGGGAATAGCGGGAGTTGTCCCAGATACGCAGTATTTT
CSVGIAGVVPDTQYF
>TRBV11-3|-|TRBD1|TRBJ2-1
TGTGCCAGCAGCCCCCGGGACAGGGCCTACAATGAGCAGTTCTTC
CASSPRDRAYNEQFF
>TRBV19|-|-|TRBJ2-1
TGTGCCAGTAGTATTCGGGTTTACAATGAGCAGTTCTTC
CASSIRVYNEQFF
>TRBV5-1|-|-|TRBJ2-3
TGCGCCAGCAGCCCCTGGGACTCCTCCACAGATACGCAGTATTTT
CASSPWDSSTDTQYF
>TRBV19|-|TRBD2|TRBJ2-1
TGTGCCAGTACCCTAACCGGGACTAGCTCCTACAATGAGCAGTTCTTC
CASTLTGTSSYNEQFF
>TRBV6-1|-|-|TRBJ1-5
TGTGCCAGCAGTGAAGTGGGGCGGAGCAATCAGCCCCAGCATTTT
CASSEVGRSNQPQHF
>TRBV6-5|-|-|TRBJ1-3
TGTGCCAGCAGTTACACCACGGGTTCTGGAAACACCATATATTTT
CASSYTTGSGNTIYF
>TRBV30|-|TRBD2|TRBJ2-1
TGTGCCTGGAGCGCAGGAGCGGGGGGGGACAATGAGCAGTTCTTC
CAWSAGAGGDNEQFF
>TRBV30|-|-|TRBJ2-6
TGTGCCTGGAGGTACAGGGCTGGGGCCAACGTCCTGACTTTC
CAWRYRAGANVLTF
>TRBV5-1|-|-|TRBJ1-5
TGCGCCAGCAGCTTTGACGGAGGATGGCCCCAGCATTTT
CASSFDGGWPQHF
>TRBV6-4|-|TRBD2|TRBJ2-7
TGTGCCAGCAGTGATGCGGCTAGCGGTGTCGAGCAGTACTTC
CASSDAASGVEQYF
>TRBV9|-|TRBD2|TRBJ2-7
TGTGCCAGCAGCGTAGCGGGAGGGCCCTCCTACGAGCAGTACTTC
CASSVAGGPSYEQYF
>TRBV18|-|TRBD2|TRBJ2-7
TGTGCCAGCTCACCACGGACCCCCTCTAGCGGGGGTCAGGACTACGAGCAGTACTTC
CASSPRTPSSGGQDYEQYF
>TRBV5-6|few|-|TRBJ2-7
TGTGCCAGCAGCTTGCTGTGGGTCAGCGACGAGCAGTACTTC
CASSLLWVSDEQYF
>TRBV2|-|-|TRBJ1-5
TGTGCCAGCAGACCGGGCCAGGGGAATCAGCCCCAGCATTTT
CASRPGQGNQPQHF
>TRBV2|once|-|TRBJ2-3
TGTGCCAGCAGTGACACGGAGCACGGTACGCAGTATTTT
CASSDTEHGTQYF
>TRBV14|-|-|TRBJ2-2
TGTGCCAGCCAGAACACCGGGGAGCTGTTTTTT
CASQNTGELFF
>TRBV29-1|-|TRBD1|TRBJ2-5
TGCAGCGGCTTAGTTGGGACAGGGAAGGGAGAGACCCAGTACTTC
CSGLVGTGKGETQYF
>TRBV27|-|-|TRBJ1-1
TGTGCCAGCAGTCGGGAGGGGTCGGCTGAAGCTTTCTTT
CASSREGSAEAFF
>TRBV9|-|-|TRBJ2-1
TGTGCCAGCAGCGTAGCTCCGACAGCGATCTACAATGAGCAGTTCTTC
CASSVAPTAIYNEQFF
>TRBV5-1|-|-|TRBJ1-1
TGCGCCAGCAGCTCAAGTAGGAACACTGAAGCTTTCTTT
CASSSSRNTEAFF
>TRBV19|-|TRBD1|TRBJ1-1
TGTGCCAGCCGGACAGGTGGAGGGGGTTTAGCTTTCTTT
CASRTGGGGLAFF
>TRBV6-1|-|-|TRBJ2-1
TGTGCCAGCAGTGAAGAAAGGGGGATTTACAATGAGCAGTTCTTC
CASSEERGIYNEQFF
>TRBV5-1|-|-|TRBJ1-5
TGCGCCAGCAGCTTAAATAGCAATCAGCCCCAGCACTTT
CASSLNSNQPQHF
>TRBV29-1|-|-|TRBJ2-3
TGCAGCGTTCTTGAGACTCCGGGTTTAGATACGCAGTATTTT
CSVLETPGLDTQYF
>TRBV2|-|-|TRBJ1-1
TGTGCCAGCAGCCTCAGGCCGATGAACACTGAAGCTTTCTTT
CASSLRPMNTEAFF
>TRBV4-2|-|TRBD2|TRBJ2-7
TGTGCCAGCAGCCCAGTCCCGGGACTAGCGGGATCGGGACAGTACTTC
CASSPVPGLAGSGQYF
>TRBV4-1|-|TRBD1|TRBJ2-7
TGCGCCAGCAGCCAGGGACAGGGGGTATCCTACGAGCAGTACTTC
CASSQGQGVSYEQYF
>TRBV25-1|-|-|TRBJ2-4
TGTGCCAGCAGTATGGGCAGGGGAAACATTCAGTACTTC
CASSMGRGNIQYF
>TRBV5-6|few|-|TRBJ1-4
TGTGCCAGCAGCTTGGTTGGGGGCACTAATGAAAAACTGTTTTTT
CASSLVGGTNEKLFF
>TRBV6-5|-|TRBD2|TRBJ2-3
TGTGCCAGTGGGGGGGGGATCTACACAGATACGCAGTATTTT
CASGGGIYTDTQYF
>TRBV6-5|few|TRBD2|TRBJ2-7
TGTGCCAGCAGTAGTCGAGCTAGCGGGAGTTACGAGCAGTACTTC
CASSSRASGSYEQYF
>TRBV19|-|-|TRBJ2-3
TGTGCCAGTTCCGGGGATAGGGGGAGCACAGATACGCAGTATTTT
CASSGDRGSTDTQYF
>TRBV27|-|-|TRBJ2-7
TGTGCCAGCAGTTCGACTAATTATTACGAGCAGTACTTC
CASSSTNYYEQYF
>TRBV29-1|-|-|TRBJ2-2
TGCAGCGCCCCCAGCGGGACCGGGGAGCTGTTTTTT
CSAPSGTGELFF
>TRBV6-4|few|TRBD2|TRBJ2-1
TGTGCCAGCAGCCGACTAGCGGGAGAGGGGGATGAGCAGTTCTTC
CASSRLAGEGDEQFF
>TRBV28|-|TRBD2|TRBJ2-6
TGTGCCAGCAGCACTGGACTAGTAGGAACTGGGGCCAACGTCCTGACTTTC
CASSTGLVGTGANVLTF
>TRBV19|-|TRBD1|TRBJ2-7
TGTGCCAGTAGTCCACGCCCGGGACAGGGGGCGTACGAGCAGTACTTC
CASSPRPGQGAYEQYF
>TRBV5-4|-|-|TRBJ1-4
TGTGCCAGCAGCTCGGGTGGAGGAACTAATGAAAAACTGTTTTTT
CASSSGGGTNEKLFF
>TRBV2|-|TRBD1|TRBJ1-4
TGTGCCAGCAGTGGGGACAGGGTGACCCTAGATGAAAAACTGTTTTTT
CASSGDRVTLDEKLFF
>TRBV15|-|-|TRBJ2-1
TGTGCCACCAGCAGAGGAGGAGAGCAGTTCTTC
CATSRGGEQFF